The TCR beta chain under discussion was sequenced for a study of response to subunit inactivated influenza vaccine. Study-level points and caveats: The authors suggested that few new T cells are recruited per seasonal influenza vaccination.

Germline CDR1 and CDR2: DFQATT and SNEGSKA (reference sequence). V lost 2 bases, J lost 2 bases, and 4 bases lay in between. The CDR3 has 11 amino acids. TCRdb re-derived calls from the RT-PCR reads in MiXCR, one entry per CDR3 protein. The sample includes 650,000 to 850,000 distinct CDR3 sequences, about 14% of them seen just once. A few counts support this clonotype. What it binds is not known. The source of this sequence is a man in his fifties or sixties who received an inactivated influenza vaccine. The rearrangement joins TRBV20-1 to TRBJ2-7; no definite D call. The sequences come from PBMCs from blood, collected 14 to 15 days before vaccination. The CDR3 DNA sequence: TGCAGTGCTAGATCACCCTACGAGCAGTACTTC. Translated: CSARSPYEQYF.